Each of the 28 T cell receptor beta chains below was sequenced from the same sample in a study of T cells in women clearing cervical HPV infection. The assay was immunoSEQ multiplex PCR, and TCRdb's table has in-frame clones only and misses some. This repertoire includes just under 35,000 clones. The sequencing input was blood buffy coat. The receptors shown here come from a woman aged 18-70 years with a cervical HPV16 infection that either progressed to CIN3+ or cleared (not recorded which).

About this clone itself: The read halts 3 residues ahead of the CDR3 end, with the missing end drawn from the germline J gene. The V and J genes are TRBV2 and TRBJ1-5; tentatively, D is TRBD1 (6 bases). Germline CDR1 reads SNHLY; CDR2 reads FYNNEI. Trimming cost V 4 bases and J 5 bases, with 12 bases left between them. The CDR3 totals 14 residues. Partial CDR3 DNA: TGTGCCAGCAGTGTTGACAGGTCGGATCAGCCC. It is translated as CASSVDRSDQP. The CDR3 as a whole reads CASSVDRSDQPQHF.

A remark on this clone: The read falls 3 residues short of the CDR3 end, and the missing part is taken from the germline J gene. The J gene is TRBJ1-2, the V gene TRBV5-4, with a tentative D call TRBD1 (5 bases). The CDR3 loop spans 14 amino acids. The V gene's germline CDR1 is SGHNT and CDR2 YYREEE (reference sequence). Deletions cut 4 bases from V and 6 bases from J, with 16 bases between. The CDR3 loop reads CASSTQRGADGYTF. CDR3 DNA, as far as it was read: TGTGCCAGCAGCACCCAACGCGGGGCTGATGGC.

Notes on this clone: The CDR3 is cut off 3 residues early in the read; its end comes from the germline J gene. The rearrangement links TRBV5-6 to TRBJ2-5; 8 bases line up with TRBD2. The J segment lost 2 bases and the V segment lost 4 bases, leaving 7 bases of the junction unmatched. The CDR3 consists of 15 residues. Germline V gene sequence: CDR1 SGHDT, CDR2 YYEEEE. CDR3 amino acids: CASSGAGGNQETQYF. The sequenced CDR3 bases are TGTGCCAGCAGCGGGGCGGGGGGTAATCAAGAGACC.

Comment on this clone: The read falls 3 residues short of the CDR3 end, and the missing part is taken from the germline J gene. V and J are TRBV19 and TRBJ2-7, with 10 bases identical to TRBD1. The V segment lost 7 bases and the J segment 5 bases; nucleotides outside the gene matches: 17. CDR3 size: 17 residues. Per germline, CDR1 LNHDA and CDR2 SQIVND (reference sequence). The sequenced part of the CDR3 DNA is TGTGCCAGTACCCGAAAGGCTTCGGGACAGGGGATGAACGAG. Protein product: CASTRKASGQGMNE. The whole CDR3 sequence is CASTRKASGQGMNEQYF.

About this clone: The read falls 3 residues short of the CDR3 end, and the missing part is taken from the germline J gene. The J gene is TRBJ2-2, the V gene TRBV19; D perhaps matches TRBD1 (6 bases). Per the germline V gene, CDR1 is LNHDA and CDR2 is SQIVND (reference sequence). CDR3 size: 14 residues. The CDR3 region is CASSRTATNSPLFF. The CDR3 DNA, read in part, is TGTGCCAGTAGTCGGACAGCGACGAATTCACCG.

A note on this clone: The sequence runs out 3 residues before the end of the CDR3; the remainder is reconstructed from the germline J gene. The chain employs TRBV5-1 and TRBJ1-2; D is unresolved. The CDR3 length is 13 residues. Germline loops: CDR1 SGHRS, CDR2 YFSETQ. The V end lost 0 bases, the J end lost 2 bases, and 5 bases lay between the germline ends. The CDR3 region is CASSLAGNYGYTF. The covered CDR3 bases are TGCGCCAGCAGCTTGGCGGGGAACTATGGC.

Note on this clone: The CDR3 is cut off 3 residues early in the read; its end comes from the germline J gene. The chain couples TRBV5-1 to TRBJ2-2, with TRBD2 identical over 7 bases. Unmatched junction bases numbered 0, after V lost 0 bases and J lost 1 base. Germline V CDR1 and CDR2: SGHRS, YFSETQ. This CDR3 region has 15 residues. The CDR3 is CASSLERGNTGELFF. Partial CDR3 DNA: TGCGCCAGCAGCTTGGAGCGGGGGAACACCGGGGAG.

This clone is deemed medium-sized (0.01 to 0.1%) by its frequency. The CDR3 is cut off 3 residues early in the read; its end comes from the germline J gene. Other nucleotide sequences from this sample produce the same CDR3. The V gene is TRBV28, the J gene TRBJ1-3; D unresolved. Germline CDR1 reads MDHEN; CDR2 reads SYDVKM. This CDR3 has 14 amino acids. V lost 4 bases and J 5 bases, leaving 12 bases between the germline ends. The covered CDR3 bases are TGTGCCAGCAGTTCCCTTATTGTCCGAAACACC. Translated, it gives CASSSLIVRNT. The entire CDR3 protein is CASSSLIVRNTIYF.

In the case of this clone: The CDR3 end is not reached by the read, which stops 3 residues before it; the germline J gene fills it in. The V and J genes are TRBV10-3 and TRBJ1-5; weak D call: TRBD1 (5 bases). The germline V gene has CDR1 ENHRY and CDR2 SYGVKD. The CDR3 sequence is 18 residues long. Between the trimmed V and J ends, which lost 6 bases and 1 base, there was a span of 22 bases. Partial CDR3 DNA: TGTGCCATCAGCGGGGGAGGTCATGGGTCCTTGAGCAATCAGCCC. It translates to CAISGGGHGSLSNQP. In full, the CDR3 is CAISGGGHGSLSNQPQHF.

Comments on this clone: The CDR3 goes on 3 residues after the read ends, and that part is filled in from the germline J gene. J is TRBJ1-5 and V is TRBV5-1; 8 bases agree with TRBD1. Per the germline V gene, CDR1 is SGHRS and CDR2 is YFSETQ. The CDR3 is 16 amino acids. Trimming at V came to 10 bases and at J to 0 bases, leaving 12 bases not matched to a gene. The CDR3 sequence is CAHGGQEAISNQPQHF. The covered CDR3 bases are TGCGCCCATGGGGGACAGGAGGCTATTAGCAATCAGCCC.

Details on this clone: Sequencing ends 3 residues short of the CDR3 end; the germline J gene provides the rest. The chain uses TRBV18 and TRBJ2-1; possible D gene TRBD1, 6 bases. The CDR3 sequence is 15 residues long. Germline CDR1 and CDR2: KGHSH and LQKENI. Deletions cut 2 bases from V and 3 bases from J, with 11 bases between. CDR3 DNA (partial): TGTGCCAGCTCACCATCCCAGGGGAACTACAATGAG. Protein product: CASSPSQGNYNE. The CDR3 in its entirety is CASSPSQGNYNEQFF.

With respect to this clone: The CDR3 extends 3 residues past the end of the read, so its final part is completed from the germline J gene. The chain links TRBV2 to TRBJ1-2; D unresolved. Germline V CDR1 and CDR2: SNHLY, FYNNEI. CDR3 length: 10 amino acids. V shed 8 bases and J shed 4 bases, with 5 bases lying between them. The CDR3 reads CASSLYGYTF. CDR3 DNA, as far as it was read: TGTGCCAGCTCCCTCTATGGC.

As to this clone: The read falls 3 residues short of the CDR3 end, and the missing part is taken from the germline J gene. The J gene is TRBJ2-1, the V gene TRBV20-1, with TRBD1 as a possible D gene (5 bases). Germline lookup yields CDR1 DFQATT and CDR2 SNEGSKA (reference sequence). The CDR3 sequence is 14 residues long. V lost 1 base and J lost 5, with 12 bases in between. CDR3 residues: CSARGGDLHNEQFF. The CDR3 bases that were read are TGCAGTGCTAGAGGGGGCGATCTCCACAATGAG.

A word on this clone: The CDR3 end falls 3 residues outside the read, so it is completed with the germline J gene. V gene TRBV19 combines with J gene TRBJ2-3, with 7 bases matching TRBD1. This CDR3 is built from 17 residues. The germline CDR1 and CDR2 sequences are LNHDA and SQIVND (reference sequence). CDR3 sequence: CASNPRTGANLDQPQYF. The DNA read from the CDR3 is TGTGCCAGTAACCCCAGAACAGGGGCAAACTTGGATCAGCCG.

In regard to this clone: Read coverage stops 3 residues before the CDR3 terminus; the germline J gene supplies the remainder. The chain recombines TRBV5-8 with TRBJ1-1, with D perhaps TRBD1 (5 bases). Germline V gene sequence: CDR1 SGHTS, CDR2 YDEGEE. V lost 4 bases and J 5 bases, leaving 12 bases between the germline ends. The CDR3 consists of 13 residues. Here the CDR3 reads CASSTRVTTEAFF. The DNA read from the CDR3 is TGTGCCAGCAGCACCAGGGTTACGACTGAA.

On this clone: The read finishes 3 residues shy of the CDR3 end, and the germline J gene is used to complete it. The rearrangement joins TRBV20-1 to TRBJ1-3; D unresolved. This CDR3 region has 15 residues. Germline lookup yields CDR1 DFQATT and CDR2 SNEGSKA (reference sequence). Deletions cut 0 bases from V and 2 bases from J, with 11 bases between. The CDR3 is CSARDRRPPGNTIYF. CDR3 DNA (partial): TGCAGTGCTAGAGATCGGCGGCCGCCTGGAAACACC.

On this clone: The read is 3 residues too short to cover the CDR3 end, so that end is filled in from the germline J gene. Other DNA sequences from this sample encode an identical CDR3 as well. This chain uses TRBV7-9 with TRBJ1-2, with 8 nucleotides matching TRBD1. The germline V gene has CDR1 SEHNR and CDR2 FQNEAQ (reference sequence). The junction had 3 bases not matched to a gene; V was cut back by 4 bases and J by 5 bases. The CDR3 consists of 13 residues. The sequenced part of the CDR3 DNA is TGTGCCAGCAGCTCAACAGGGGGGTATGGC. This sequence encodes CASSSTGGYG. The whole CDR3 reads CASSSTGGYGYTF.

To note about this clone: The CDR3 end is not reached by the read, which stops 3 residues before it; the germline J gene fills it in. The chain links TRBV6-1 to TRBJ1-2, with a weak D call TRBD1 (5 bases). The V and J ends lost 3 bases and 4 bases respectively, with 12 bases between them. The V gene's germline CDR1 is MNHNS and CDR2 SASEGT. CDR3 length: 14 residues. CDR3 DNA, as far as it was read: TGTGCCAGCAGTGAGGTGCAGGGCTTCTATGGC. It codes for CASSEVQGFYG. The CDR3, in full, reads CASSEVQGFYGYTF.

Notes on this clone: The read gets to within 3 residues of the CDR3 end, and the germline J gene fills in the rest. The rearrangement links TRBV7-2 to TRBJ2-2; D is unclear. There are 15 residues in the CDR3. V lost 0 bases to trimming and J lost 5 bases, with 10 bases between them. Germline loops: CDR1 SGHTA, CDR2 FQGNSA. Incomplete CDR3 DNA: TGTGCCAGCAGCTTAGCTCCGAGGTTTACCGGGGAG. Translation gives CASSLAPRFTGE. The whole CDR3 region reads CASSLAPRFTGELFF.

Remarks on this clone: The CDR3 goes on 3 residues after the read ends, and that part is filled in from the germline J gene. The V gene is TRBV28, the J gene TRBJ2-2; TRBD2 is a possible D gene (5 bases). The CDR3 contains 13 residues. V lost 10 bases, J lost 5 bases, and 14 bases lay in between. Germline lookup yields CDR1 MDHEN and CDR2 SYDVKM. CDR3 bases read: TGTGCCACCACGAGAGGGTGGACCGGGGAG. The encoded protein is CATTRGWTGE. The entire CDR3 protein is CATTRGWTGELFF.

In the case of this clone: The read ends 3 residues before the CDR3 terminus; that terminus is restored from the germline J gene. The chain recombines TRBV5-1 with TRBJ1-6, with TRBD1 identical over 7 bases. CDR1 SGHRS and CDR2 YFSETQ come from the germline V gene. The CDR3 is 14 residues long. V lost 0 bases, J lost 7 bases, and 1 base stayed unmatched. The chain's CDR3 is CASSLDRGNSPLHF. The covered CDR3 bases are TGCGCCAGCAGCTTGGACAGGGGAAATTCACCC.

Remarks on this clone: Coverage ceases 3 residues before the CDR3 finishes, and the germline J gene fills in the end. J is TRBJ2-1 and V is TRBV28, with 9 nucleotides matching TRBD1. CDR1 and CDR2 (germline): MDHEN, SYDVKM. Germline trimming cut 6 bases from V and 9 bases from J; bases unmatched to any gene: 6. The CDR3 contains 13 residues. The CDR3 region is CASRRDRVSEQFF. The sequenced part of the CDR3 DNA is TGTGCCAGCAGAAGGGACAGGGTTAGTGAG.

CDR3 sequence reads: CSVDTPNTGELFF. The sequenced CDR3 bases are TGCAGTGTCGACACACCGAACACCGGGGAG. The rearrangement links TRBV20-1 to TRBJ2-2; D not resolved. Sequencing ends 3 residues short of the CDR3 end; the germline J gene provides the rest. This CDR3 has 13 amino acids. V was trimmed by 7 bases and J by 0 bases, leaving 9 bases between them. Germline-derived CDR1 and CDR2 are DFQATT and SNEGSKA (reference sequence).

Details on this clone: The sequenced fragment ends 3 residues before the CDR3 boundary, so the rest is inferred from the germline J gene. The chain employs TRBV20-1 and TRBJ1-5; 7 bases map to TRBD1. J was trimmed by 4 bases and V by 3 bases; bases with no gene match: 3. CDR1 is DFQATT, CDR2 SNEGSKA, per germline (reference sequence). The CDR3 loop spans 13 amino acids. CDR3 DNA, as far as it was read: TGCAGTGCTAGCGGGACAGAAAATCAGCCC. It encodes CSASGTENQP. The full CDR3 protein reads CSASGTENQPQHF.

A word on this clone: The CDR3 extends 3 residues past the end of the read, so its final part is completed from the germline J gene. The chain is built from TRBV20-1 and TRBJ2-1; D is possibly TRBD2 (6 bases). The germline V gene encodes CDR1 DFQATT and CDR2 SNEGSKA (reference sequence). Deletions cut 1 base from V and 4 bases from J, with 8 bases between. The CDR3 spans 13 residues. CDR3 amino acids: CSARASAYNEQFF. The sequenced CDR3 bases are TGCAGTGCTAGAGCTAGCGCTTACAATGAG.

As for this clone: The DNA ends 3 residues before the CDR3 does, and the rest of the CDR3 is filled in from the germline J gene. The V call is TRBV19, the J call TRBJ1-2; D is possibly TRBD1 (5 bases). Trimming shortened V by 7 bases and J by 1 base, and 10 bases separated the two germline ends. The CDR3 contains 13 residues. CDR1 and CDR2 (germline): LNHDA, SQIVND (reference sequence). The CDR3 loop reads CASKQDINYGYTF. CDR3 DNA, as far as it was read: TGTGCCAGTAAACAGGACATTAACTATGGC.

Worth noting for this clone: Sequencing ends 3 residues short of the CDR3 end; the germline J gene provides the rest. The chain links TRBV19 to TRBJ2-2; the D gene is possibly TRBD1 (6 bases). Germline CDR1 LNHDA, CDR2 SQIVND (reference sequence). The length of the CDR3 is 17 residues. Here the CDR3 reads CASSPRTAATNREKLFF. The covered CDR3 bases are TGTGCCAGTAGTCCCCGGACAGCAGCAACTAATCGCGAAAAG.

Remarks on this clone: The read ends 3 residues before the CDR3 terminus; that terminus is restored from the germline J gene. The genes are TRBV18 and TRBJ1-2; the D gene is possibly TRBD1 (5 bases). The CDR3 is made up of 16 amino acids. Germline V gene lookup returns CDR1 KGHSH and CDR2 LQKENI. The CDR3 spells CASSPLPGGHTDTYTF. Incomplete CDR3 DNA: TGTGCCAGCTCACCACTCCCCGGGGGTCACACAGATACC.